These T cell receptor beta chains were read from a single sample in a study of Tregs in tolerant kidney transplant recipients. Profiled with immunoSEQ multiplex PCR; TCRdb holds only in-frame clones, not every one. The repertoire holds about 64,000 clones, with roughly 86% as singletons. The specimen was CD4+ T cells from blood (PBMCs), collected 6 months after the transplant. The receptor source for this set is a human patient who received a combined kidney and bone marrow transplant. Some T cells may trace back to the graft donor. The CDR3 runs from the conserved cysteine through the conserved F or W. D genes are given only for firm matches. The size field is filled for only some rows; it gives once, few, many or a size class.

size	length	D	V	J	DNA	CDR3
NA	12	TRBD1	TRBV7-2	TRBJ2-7	TGTGCCAGCAGCGCCACAGGGGGTGAGCAGTACTTC	CASSATGGEQYF
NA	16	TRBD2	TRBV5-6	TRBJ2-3	TGTGCCAGCAGCTCCCCTTTAGCGGGGGGTACAGATACGCAGTATTTT	CASSSPLAGGTDTQYF
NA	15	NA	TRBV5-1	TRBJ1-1	TGCGCCAGCAGCTTGGTAATAGGAGGGGACACTGAAGCTTTCTTT	CASSLVIGGDTEAFF
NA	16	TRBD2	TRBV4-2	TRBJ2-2	TGTGCCAGCAGCCAAGGACTAGCTTTAAACACCGGGGAGCTGTTTTTT	CASSQGLALNTGELFF
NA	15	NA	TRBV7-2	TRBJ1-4	TGTGCCAGCAGCCTGAGCCGAGGAACTAATGAAAAACTGTTTTTT	CASSLSRGTNEKLFF
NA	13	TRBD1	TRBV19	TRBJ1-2	TGTGCCAGTAGTGAGGACAGGGACTATGGCTACACCTTC	CASSEDRDYGYTF
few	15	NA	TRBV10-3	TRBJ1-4	TGTGCCATCAGTGAAGACAGGTTGAGAGGTGGAAAACTGTTTTTT	CAISEDRLRGGKLFF
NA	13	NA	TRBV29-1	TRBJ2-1	TGCAGCATAAGGGGGAGCTCCTACAATGAGCAGTTCTTC	CSIRGSSYNEQFF
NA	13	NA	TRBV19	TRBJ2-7	TGTGCCAGTAGCGGCCAAATCGGGTACGAGCAGTACTTC	CASSGQIGYEQYF
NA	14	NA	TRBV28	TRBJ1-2	TGTGCCAGCAGTCTCACCGGACAGAACAATGGCTACACCTTC	CASSLTGQNNGYTF
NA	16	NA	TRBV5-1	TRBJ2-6	TGCGCCAGCAGCCGGACTATTTTCTCTGGGGCCAACGTCCTGACTTTC	CASSRTIFSGANVLTF
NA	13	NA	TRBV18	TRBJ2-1	TGTGCCAGCTCAATACAGGGAACCAATGAGCAGTTCTTC	CASSIQGTNEQFF
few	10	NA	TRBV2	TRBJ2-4	TGTGCCAGTTCTAGGAACATTCAGTACTTC	CASSRNIQYF
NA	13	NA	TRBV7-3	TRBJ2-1	TGTGCCAGCAGCTCGAGTGGGCCCCATGAGCAGTTCTTC	CASSSSGPHEQFF
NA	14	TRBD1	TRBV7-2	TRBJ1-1	TGTGCCAGCACGTCGCAGGGGGCCGGCACTGAAGCTTTCTTT	CASTSQGAGTEAFF
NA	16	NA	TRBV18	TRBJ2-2	TGTGCCAGCTCACCGCCCGGGGGGCGCGATACCGGGGAGCTGTTTTTT	CASSPPGGRDTGELFF
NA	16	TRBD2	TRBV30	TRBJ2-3	TGTGCCTGGAGTGTAGGTGGAGCGGGAGTAGGAGATACGCAGTATTTT	CAWSVGGAGVGDTQYF
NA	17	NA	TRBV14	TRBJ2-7	TGTGCCAGCAGCCAAGAGGCGTACAGGGACACTTTCTACGAGCAGTACTTC	CASSQEAYRDTFYEQYF
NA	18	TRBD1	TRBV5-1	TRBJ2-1	TGCGCCAGCAGCTCGGAAACAATCAGGGGGTATACCTACAATGAGCAGTTCTTC	CASSSETIRGYTYNEQFF